This TCR beta chain was observed in a study of cytomegalovirus exposure and HLA in healthy donors. This CDR3 is 16 amino acids long. Germline V gives CDR1 MNHEY, CDR2 SMNVEV (reference sequence). V lost 3 bases to trimming and J lost 2 bases; unmatched junction nucleotides: 4. Study-wide points: Analyzed later, association rates of TCRs varied across HLA loci, with DRB1 most and HLA-C fewest. Among TCR beta chains, those listed as cytomegalovirus-associated numbered over 150.

Although they were nominally healthy when sampled, donors likely had unrecorded immune exposures. Comment on this clone: Its specificity is not known.

PCR employed 60 Vbeta and 13 Jbeta primers. Only in-frame clones appear in the TCRdb table, and some are missing; sequencing was by immunoSEQ multiplex PCR. The sample has 90,000 to 100,000 clones, about 80% seen once. Material: PBMCs. The chain has TRBV27 and TRBJ2-1; 10 bases are a match to TRBD2. The origin of this receptor is a man aged 40-49 years in good health and CMV-seronegative. CDR3 in DNA: TGTGCCAGCAGTTTTTTCAGCGGGAGGGCCTACAATGAGCAGTTCTTC. Residues: CASSFFSGRAYNEQFF.